Included here is one T cell receptor beta chain sequence, with context. Its antigen is currently unknown. The data originate from a study of breast tumors, draining lymph nodes, adjacent tissues. Whole-study findings and limits: Tumor TCR diversity was below lymph nodes but above nontumor tissue. Compared with basal-like, luminal-like tumors shared significantly more repertoire with nontumor tissue. Tumor T cell lymph node origin was a supported hypothesis, not proven. Most tumor T cells seemingly derive from lymph node, then expand in tumor.

Samples came from axillary lymph nodes draining the breast cancer. This CDR3 is built from 15 residues. V shed 5 bases, J shed 8 bases, and the junction held 12 bases outside the gene matches. Germline V gene data show CDR1 as MNHEY and CDR2 as SVGAGI. TCRdb reanalysed the multiplex PCR reads using MiXCR and keeps one entry per CDR3 protein. The sample lists roughly 220,000 distinct CDR3 sequences, roughly a third seen once, with under 4.5% in the top ten. The V and J genes are TRBV6-5 and TRBJ2-3, with TRBD2 identical over 8 bases. The sequencing sample was made of axillary lymph node tissue. This TCR came from a female donor with breast cancer. Some clones in this sample may be carry-over from other donors' samples. The CDR3 region is CASSHGGTRVSTQYF. CDR3 DNA: TGTGCCAGCAGTCACGGGGGGACTAGAGTCAGTACGCAGTATTTT.